The 28 T cell receptor beta chains below all came from one sample that was sequenced in a study of cytomegalovirus exposure and HLA in healthy donors. The PCR employed 60 Vbeta primers together with 13 Jbeta primers. Produced via immunoSEQ multiplex PCR; TCRdb's table is partial and in-frame only. The sample yields some 150,000 clones, around 74% seen once. Specimen: PBMCs. These receptors all stem from a female donor in good health and CMV-seronegative.

V usage is TRBV5-4 and J usage is TRBJ2-2; 13 nucleotides align to TRBD2. After removal of 4 bases from V and 3 bases from J, the junction contained 6 bases not matched to a gene. This CDR3 comprises 17 residues. Germline CDR1 SGHNT, CDR2 YYREEE (reference sequence). The CDR3 DNA follows: TGTGCCAGCAGCGGGGGTGGACTAGCGGGAGACACCGGGGAGCTGTTTTTT. Translating it yields CASSGGGLAGDTGELFF.

The rearrangement uses TRBV10-2 and TRBJ2-7; tentatively, D is TRBD1 (6 bases). The CDR3 loop spans 15 amino acids. CDR1 is WSHSY, CDR2 SAAADI, per germline. V was cut by 6 bases and J by 0 bases, with 15 bases left in between. In nucleotides, the CDR3 is TGCGCCAGCAGGTCCGGGACACAGAGCTCCTACGAGCAGTACTTC. This gives the protein CASRSGTQSSYEQYF.

The rearrangement links TRBV29-1 to TRBJ1-5; 9 bases line up with TRBD1. This CDR3 region has 13 residues. Trimming removed 7 bases from V and 4 bases from J; junction bases left unmatched: 5. Per the germline V gene, CDR1 is SQVTM and CDR2 is ANQGSEA. The CDR3: CSAAGTGNQPQHF. CDR3 DNA: TGCAGCGCCGCCGGGACAGGGAATCAGCCCCAGCATTTT.

The chain joins TRBV18 to TRBJ2-7; D uncertain. This CDR3 is 14 amino acids long. Trimming removed 6 bases from V and 0 bases from J, with 12 bases in between. Germline CDR1 KGHSH, CDR2 LQKENI. The CDR3 protein is CASSSRLSSYEQYF. CDR3 coding DNA: TGTGCCAGCTCTAGCCGACTGAGCTCCTACGAGCAGTACTTC. Filled out from reference TRBV18 and TRBJ2-7, the complete variable domain reads NAGVMQNPRHLVRRRGQEARLRCSPMKGHSHVYWYRQLPEEGLKFMVYLQKENIIDESGMPKERFSAEFPKEGPSILRIQQVVRGDSAAYFCASSSRLSSYEQYFGPGTRLTVT.

The chain carries TRBV9 and TRBJ2-5, with TRBD2 matching over 10 bases. The CDR3 is 15 residues long. The germline gives CDR1 SGDLS, CDR2 YYNGEE. Germline trimming cut 4 bases from V and 4 bases from J; bases unmatched to any gene: 7. The CDR3 region is CASSLTAGGRETQYF. In DNA, the CDR3 is TGTGCCAGCAGCCTTACAGCGGGGGGGCGAGAGACCCAGTACTTC.

The chain recombines TRBV6-1 with TRBJ1-5; weak D call: TRBD1 (5 bases). The CDR3 is 15 amino acids. Trimming stripped 0 bases from V and 7 bases from J, with 13 bases between. The germline CDR1 and CDR2 sequences are MNHNS and SASEGT. This CDR3 reads CASSEAPGEEQPQHF. The DNA for the CDR3 is TGTGCCAGCAGTGAAGCGCCGGGGGAAGAGCAGCCCCAGCATTTT.

The V gene is TRBV13, the J gene TRBJ1-1; the match to TRBD1 covers 7 bases. V shed 5 bases, J shed 3 bases, and the junction held 12 bases outside the gene matches. In germline, CDR1 is PRHDT, CDR2 FYEKMQ (reference sequence). CDR3 length: 16 residues. The CDR3 region is CASSPTGAAWYTEAFF. In nucleotides, the CDR3 is TGTGCCAGCAGCCCTACAGGGGCCGCCTGGTACACTGAAGCTTTCTTT.

This clone was seen just once. An end of the junction differs from the germline gene, which may be a read error. The rearrangement joins TRBV28 to TRBJ1-4; 11 bases are a match to TRBD1. Germline-derived CDR1 and CDR2 are MDHEN and SYDVKM. The CDR3 runs 15 residues. The CDR3 nucleotides are TGTGCCAGCACCGGACAGGGGGCAACTAATGAAGAACTGTTTTTT. Translated: CASTGQGATNEELFF.

The chain carries TRBV5-4 and TRBJ2-7; TRBD2 matches 12 bases. The V segment lost 0 bases and the J segment 7 bases; nucleotides outside the gene matches: 5. Germline V gene sequence: CDR1 SGHNT, CDR2 YYREEE (reference sequence). This CDR3 is built from 15 residues. CDR3: CASSLGLAGAGEQYF. Here the CDR3 DNA reads TGTGCCAGCAGCTTGGGACTAGCGGGAGCGGGAGAGCAGTACTTC.

V usage is TRBV25-1 and J usage is TRBJ1-1; 10 bases fit TRBD1. This CDR3 spans 16 amino acids. The germline gives CDR1 MGHDK, CDR2 SYGVNS. V was pared by 5 bases and J by 4 bases, with 10 bases of the junction left unmatched. This CDR3 reads CASSPTATGGGTEAFF. For the CDR3, the DNA is TGTGCCAGCAGTCCAACCGCGACAGGGGGCGGCACTGAAGCTTTCTTT.

This clone is medium-sized within its sample. The chain uses TRBV19 and TRBJ1-5; TRBD1 matches at 7 bases. The CDR3 consists of 15 residues. The germline V gene has CDR1 LNHDA and CDR2 SQIVND (reference sequence). V lost 1 base, J lost 2 bases, and 2 bases stayed unmatched. The CDR3 is CASSIGQGGNQPQHF. The CDR3 DNA follows: TGTGCCAGTAGTATAGGACAGGGTGGCAATCAGCCCCAGCATTTT.

This chain links TRBV6-4 with TRBJ2-1; 8 bases align to TRBD1. The junction had 14 bases not matched to a gene; V was cut back by 3 bases and J by 4 bases. Germline lookup yields CDR1 MRHNA and CDR2 SNTAGT. The CDR3 is 18 amino acids. CDR3 loop: CASSESPTGEAEYNEQFF. CDR3 sequence (DNA): TGTGCCAGCAGTGAATCTCCGACAGGGGAGGCGGAATACAATGAGCAGTTCTTC.

V and J are TRBV29-1 and TRBJ2-6, with D possibly matching TRBD1 (6 bases). In germline, CDR1 is SQVTM, CDR2 ANQGSEA. There are 17 residues in the CDR3. V lost 6 bases and J lost 0, with 18 bases in between. CDR3: CSVRVVGAVSGANVLTF. The CDR3 DNA follows: TGCAGCGTCCGCGTTGTGGGGGCGGTCTCTGGGGCCAACGTCCTGACTTTC.

This clone has a handful of counts. In DNA form, the CDR3 reads TGTGCCAGCAGCCCCCTAGCGGGGGGCTACAATGAGCAGTTCTTC. Translated, it gives CASSPLAGGYNEQFF. This chain joins TRBV7-3 and TRBJ2-1; TRBD2 agrees at 11 bases. The CDR3 runs to 15 residues. J was trimmed by 3 bases and V by 5 bases; bases with no gene match: 3. Germline V CDR1 and CDR2: SGHTA, FQGTGA.

The chain recombines TRBV19 with TRBJ1-1; D might be TRBD1 (6 bases). Trimming left V 6 bases short and J 0 bases short, with 14 bases between. The CDR3 runs 15 residues. CDR1 LNHDA and CDR2 SQIVND come from the germline V gene (reference sequence). DNA for the CDR3: TGTGCCAGTAGAACTCAGGGGTCCATGAACACTGAAGCTTTCTTT. As protein: CASRTQGSMNTEAFF.

J is TRBJ1-6 and V is TRBV10-3; 9 bases agree with TRBD1. Per the germline V gene, CDR1 is ENHRY and CDR2 is SYGVKD. V shed 6 bases and J 0 bases; nucleotides not matched to a gene: 12. This CDR3 has 19 amino acids. Here the CDR3 reads CAISAQGALGSSYNSPLHF. DNA for the CDR3: TGTGCCATCAGCGCACAGGGGGCATTGGGGAGCTCCTATAATTCACCCCTCCACTTT.

The gene calls are TRBV19 and TRBJ2-4, with D possibly matching TRBD2 (5 bases). CDR1 is LNHDA and CDR2 is SQIVND in the germline V gene (reference sequence). This CDR3 has 15 residues. Trimming removed 7 bases from V and 0 bases from J, with 13 bases in between. CDR3 protein: CASTPPGLAKNIQYF. DNA for the CDR3: TGTGCCAGTACCCCACCTGGACTAGCCAAAAACATTCAGTACTTC.

The chain has TRBV4-1 and TRBJ1-2; D not resolved. The CDR3 has 14 amino acids. CDR1 is MGHRA and CDR2 is YSYEKL in the germline V gene. V lost 1 base, J lost 6 bases, and 12 bases lay in between. In DNA, the CDR3 is TGCGCCAGCAGCCAAGGTGCGCTGTCGGATGGCTACACCTTC. The encoded protein is CASSQGALSDGYTF.

This clone was counted once. The chain joins TRBV4-1 to TRBJ2-2, with 15 positions matching TRBD2. The germline CDR1 and CDR2 sequences are MGHRA and YSYEKL. The CDR3 covers 18 residues. With 1 base clipped from V and 4 bases from J, the junction kept 4 bases outside the gene matches. For the CDR3, the DNA is TGCGCCAGCAGCCAAGGGACTAGCGGGAGGGTCGGCACCGGGGAGCTGTTTTTT. Amino acids: CASSQGTSGRVGTGELFF.

V and J are TRBV5-1 and TRBJ2-7, with 8 bases aligning to TRBD1. Germline lookup yields CDR1 SGHRS and CDR2 YFSETQ. The CDR3 is 15 amino acids. The junction had 8 bases not matched to a gene; V was cut back by 3 bases and J by 3 bases. CDR3 region: CASSSPLGQGYEQYF. CDR3 bases: TGCGCCAGCAGCTCGCCCCTAGGACAGGGCTACGAGCAGTACTTC.

This chain uses TRBV7-2 with TRBJ2-3; 11 bases agree with TRBD2. Germline-derived CDR1 and CDR2 are SGHTA and FQGNSA. After removal of 3 bases from V and 0 bases from J, the junction contained 2 bases not matched to a gene. The CDR3 has 16 residues. The CDR3 DNA reads TGTGCCAGCAGCTTGACTAGCGGGGCGAGCACAGATACGCAGTATTTT. Its translation: CASSLTSGASTDTQYF.

The genes are TRBV7-3 and TRBJ2-2, with TRBD2 as a possible D gene (7 bases). The V and J ends lost 3 bases and 0 bases respectively, with 11 bases between them. This CDR3 has 16 residues. CDR1 is SGHTA, CDR2 FQGTGA, per germline. The CDR3 loop is CASSLRGPTNTGELFF. CDR3 DNA: TGTGCCAGCAGCTTGCGGGGGCCTACGAACACCGGGGAGCTGTTTTTT.

This chain's CDR3 is CASSYGGPEQYF. In nucleotides, the CDR3 is TGTGCCAGCAGTTACGGAGGGCCCGAGCAGTACTTC. The chain uses TRBV6-5 and TRBJ2-5, with a possible D match to TRBD2 (6 bases). The J call is doubtful: the DNA matches TRBJ2-7 better. Germline V gives CDR1 MNHEY, CDR2 SVGAGI. This CDR3 has 12 amino acids.

This clone was observed a few times. The chain recombines TRBV5-1 with TRBJ2-3; 8 bases agree with TRBD1. This CDR3 comprises 15 residues. V lost 4 bases to trimming and J lost 3 bases; unmatched junction nucleotides: 7. Germline V gene sequence: CDR1 SGHRS, CDR2 YFSETQ. The CDR3 spells CASSTGQGGTDTQYF. CDR3 sequence (DNA): TGCGCCAGCAGCACCGGACAGGGTGGTACAGATACGCAGTATTTT.

V usage is TRBV5-4 and J usage is TRBJ2-7; 10 positions agree with TRBD1. The V segment lost 4 bases and the J segment 9 bases; nucleotides outside the gene matches: 10. CDR1 is SGHNT, CDR2 YYREEE, per germline (reference sequence). CDR3 length: 14 residues. This CDR3 is CASSTRETGGLQYF. CDR3 DNA: TGTGCCAGCAGCACGAGGGAGACAGGGGGCCTGCAGTACTTC.

This clone turned up a few times. This chain connects TRBV30 to TRBJ1-5; no reliable D call. Trimming stripped 4 bases from V and 8 bases from J, with 15 bases between. The CDR3 sequence is 13 residues long. CDR1 GTSNPN and CDR2 SVGIG come from the germline V gene (reference sequence). The CDR3 is CAWKGGSFEPQHF. CDR3 nucleotides: TGTGCCTGGAAAGGAGGGTCGTTTGAGCCCCAGCATTTT.

This clone has just a few counts. The chain couples TRBV4-1 to TRBJ2-7, with 7 bases aligning to TRBD2. With V trimmed by 3 bases and J by 0 bases, 2 bases remained unmatched. This CDR3 contains 14 residues. Looked up from germline, CDR1 is MGHRA and CDR2 is YSYEKL. The chain's CDR3 is CASSQERDSYEQYF. CDR3 DNA: TGCGCCAGCAGCCAGGAGCGGGACTCCTACGAGCAGTACTTC.

This rearrangement joins TRBV30 to TRBJ1-1; D remains unclear. CDR1 GTSNPN and CDR2 SVGIG come from the germline V gene (reference sequence). The CDR3 totals 14 residues. Between the trimmed V and J ends, which lost 4 bases and 2 bases, there was a span of 14 bases. The CDR3 here is CAWTYNRGNTEAFF. CDR3 coding DNA: TGTGCCTGGACATACAACCGGGGTAACACTGAAGCTTTCTTT.